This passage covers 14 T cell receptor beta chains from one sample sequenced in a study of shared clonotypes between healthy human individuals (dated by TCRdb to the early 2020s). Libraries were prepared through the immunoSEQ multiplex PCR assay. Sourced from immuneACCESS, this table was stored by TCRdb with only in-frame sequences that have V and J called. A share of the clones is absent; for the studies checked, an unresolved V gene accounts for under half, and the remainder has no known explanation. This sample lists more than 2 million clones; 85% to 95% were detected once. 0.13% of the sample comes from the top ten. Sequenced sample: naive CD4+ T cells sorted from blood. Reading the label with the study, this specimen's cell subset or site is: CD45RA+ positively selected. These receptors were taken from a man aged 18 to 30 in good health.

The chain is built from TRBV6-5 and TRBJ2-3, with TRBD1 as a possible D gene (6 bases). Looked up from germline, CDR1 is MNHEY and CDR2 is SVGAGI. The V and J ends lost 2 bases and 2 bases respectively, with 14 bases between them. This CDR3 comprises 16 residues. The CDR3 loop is CASSYAPGQNTDTQYF. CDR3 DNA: TGTGCCAGCAGTTACGCGCCAGGACAGAACACAGATACGCAGTATTTT.

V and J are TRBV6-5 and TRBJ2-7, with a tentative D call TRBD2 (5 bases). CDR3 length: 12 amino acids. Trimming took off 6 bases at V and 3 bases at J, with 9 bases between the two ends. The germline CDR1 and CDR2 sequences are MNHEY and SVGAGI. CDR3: CASRTGNYEQYF. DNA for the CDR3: TGTGCCAGCAGGACCGGGAACTACGAGCAGTACTTC.

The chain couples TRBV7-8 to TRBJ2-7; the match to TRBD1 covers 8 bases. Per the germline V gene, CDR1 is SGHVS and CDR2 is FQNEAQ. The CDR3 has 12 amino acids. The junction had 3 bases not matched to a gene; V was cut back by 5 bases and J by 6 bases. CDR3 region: CASSRTGPEQYF. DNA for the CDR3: TGTGCCAGCAGCCGGACAGGGCCCGAGCAGTACTTC.

The CDR3 reads CASSQITGVRGYTF. The CDR3 nucleotides are TGCGCCAGCAGCCAGATAACAGGGGTTCGGGGCTACACCTTC. The chain is built from TRBV4-1 and TRBJ1-2; 7 bases map to TRBD1. Germline CDR1 is MGHRA and CDR2 is YSYEKL. J gave up 8 bases and V 3 bases, and 9 bases lay outside the gene matches. The CDR3 is 14 amino acids.

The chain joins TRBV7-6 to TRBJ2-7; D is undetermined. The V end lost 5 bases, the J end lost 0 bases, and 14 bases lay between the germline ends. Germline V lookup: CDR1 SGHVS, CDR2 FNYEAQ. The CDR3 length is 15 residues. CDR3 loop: CASSTGRGSSYEQYF. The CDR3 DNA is TGTGCCAGCAGCACCGGACGTGGAAGCTCCTACGAGCAGTACTTC. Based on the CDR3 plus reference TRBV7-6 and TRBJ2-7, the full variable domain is GAGVSQSPRYKVTKRGQDVALRCDPISGHVSLYWYRQALGQGPEFLTYFNYEAQQDKSGLPNDRFSAERPEGSISTLTIQRTEQRDSAMYRCASSTGRGSSYEQYFGPGTRLTVT.

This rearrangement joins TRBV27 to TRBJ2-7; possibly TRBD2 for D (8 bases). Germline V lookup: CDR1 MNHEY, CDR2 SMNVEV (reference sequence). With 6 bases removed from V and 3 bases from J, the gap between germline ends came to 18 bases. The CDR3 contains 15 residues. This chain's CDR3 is CASRNRGLAGYEQYF. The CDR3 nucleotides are TGTGCCAGCAGGAACAGGGGCCTAGCGGGCTACGAGCAGTACTTC.

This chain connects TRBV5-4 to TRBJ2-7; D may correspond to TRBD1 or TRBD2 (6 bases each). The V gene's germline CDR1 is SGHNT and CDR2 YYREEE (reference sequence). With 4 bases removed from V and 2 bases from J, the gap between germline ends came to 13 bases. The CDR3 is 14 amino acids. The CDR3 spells CASSHQGTPYEQYF. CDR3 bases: TGTGCCAGCAGCCACCAGGGGACTCCCTACGAGCAGTACTTC.

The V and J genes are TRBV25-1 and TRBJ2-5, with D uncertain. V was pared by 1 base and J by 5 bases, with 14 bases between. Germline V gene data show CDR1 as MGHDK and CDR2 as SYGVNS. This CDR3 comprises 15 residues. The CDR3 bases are TGTGCCAGCAGTGAATCCTGGGTAGGGTCTGAGACCCAGTACTTC. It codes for CASSESWVGSETQYF.

The CDR3 nucleotides read TGTGCCAGCAGCTCCGCAGAAGCGGGCTACACCTTC. Protein: CASSSAEAGYTF. This chain connects TRBV7-8 to TRBJ1-2; D is unclear. The CDR3 sequence is 12 residues long. The ends were cut back, 4 bases at V and 8 bases at J, with 11 bases in the middle. Germline CDR1 reads SGHVS; CDR2 reads FQNEAQ.

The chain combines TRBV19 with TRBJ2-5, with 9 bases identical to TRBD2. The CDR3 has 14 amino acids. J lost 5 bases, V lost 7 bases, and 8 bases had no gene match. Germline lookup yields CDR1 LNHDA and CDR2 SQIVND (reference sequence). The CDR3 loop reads CASNPGLAAETQYF. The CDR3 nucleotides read TGTGCCAGTAATCCGGGACTAGCAGCGGAGACCCAGTACTTC.

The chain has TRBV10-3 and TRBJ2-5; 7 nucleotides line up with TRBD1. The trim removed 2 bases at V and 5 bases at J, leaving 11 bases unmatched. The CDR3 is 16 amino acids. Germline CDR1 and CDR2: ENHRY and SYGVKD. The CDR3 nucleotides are TGTGCCATCAGTGAGGCTCAACAGGGGATGAGGGAGACCCAGTACTTC. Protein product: CAISEAQQGMRETQYF.

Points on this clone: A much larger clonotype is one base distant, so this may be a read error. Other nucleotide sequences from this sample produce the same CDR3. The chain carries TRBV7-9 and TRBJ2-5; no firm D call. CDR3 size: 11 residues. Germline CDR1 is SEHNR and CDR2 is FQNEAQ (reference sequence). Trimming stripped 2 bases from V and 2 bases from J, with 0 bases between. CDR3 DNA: TGTGCCAGCAGCTTACAAGAGACCCAGTACTTC. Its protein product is CASSLQETQYF.

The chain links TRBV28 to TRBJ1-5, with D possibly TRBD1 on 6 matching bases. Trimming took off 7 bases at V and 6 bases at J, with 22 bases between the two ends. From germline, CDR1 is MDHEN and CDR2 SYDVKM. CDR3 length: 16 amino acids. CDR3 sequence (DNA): TGTGCCAGCACCCCCCCCAGGGACACGGGGGCTCAGCCCCAGCATTTT. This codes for CASTPPRDTGAQPQHF.

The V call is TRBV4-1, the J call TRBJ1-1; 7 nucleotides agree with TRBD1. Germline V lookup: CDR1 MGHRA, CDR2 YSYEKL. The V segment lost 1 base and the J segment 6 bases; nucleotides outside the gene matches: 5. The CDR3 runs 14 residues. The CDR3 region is CASSQGTGRSEAFF. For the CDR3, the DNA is TGCGCCAGCAGCCAAGGGACAGGTCGCTCTGAAGCTTTCTTT.